The 13 T cell receptor beta chains presented below share a single source sample, sequenced in a study of shared clonotypes between healthy human individuals (dated by TCRdb to the early 2020s). Libraries were built with the immunoSEQ multiplex PCR assay. The clones in this table, taken by TCRdb from immuneACCESS, are in-frame only. Not every clone is retained; where verified, under half of the shortfall comes from an unresolved V gene, and the cause of the rest is unknown. The sample table records 400,000 or so clones; 95% to 97% of these occur just once. More than 0.3% of the sample rests with the top ten. Sequenced input: memory CD8+ T cells sorted from blood. What the cell subset or site label conveys for this sample: CD45RO+ cells pooled with CCR7-negative TemRA cells. These receptors all come from a man aged 30 to 39 in good health.

This chain uses TRBV25-1 with TRBJ2-7; TRBD1 aligns across 9 bases. CDR1 and CDR2 from the germline V gene are MGHDK and SYGVNS. This CDR3 region has 13 residues. Trimming removed 8 bases from V and 6 bases from J; junction bases left unmatched: 8. CDR3 sequence reads: CASSGQGWGEQYF. CDR3 DNA: TGTGCCAGCTCCGGACAGGGGTGGGGCGAGCAGTACTTC.

This chain links TRBV30 with TRBJ2-7, with 9 bases matching TRBD2. The CDR3 length is 16 residues. The J segment lost 3 bases and the V segment lost 1 base, leaving 10 bases of the junction unmatched. Germline CDR1 is GTSNPN and CDR2 is SVGIG (reference sequence). CDR3 nucleotides: TGTGCCTGGAGTGGCCAGGGCAGCGGGAGGATCTACGAGCAGTACTTC. Residues: CAWSGQGSGRIYEQYF.

The chain recombines TRBV14 with TRBJ1-1; weak D call: TRBD1 (6 bases). Looked up from germline, CDR1 is SGHDN and CDR2 is FVKESK. This CDR3 has 20 residues. Trimming took off 0 bases at V and 4 bases at J, with 27 bases between the two ends. The CDR3 bases are TGTGCCAGCAGCCAAGATACGGGGGGCAGTAAGTACCTTTTGGGCACTGAAGCTTTCTTT. Translated: CASSQDTGGSKYLLGTEAFF. Full variable domain (remainder filled in from reference TRBV14 and TRBJ1-1): EAGVTQFPSHSVIEKGQTVTLRCDPISGHDNLYWYRRVMGKEIKFLLHFVKESKQDESGMPNNRFLAERTGGTYSTLKVQPAELEDSGVYFCASSQDTGGSKYLLGTEAFFGQGTRLTVV.

The chain couples TRBV5-5 to TRBJ1-2; D is unresolved. With 0 bases removed from V and 5 bases from J, the gap between germline ends came to 5 bases. Germline CDR1 reads SGHKS; CDR2 reads YYEKEE (reference sequence). The CDR3 has 12 residues. The CDR3 DNA sequence: TGTGCCAGCAGCTTGGCCGAATATGGCTACACCTTC. Translated: CASSLAEYGYTF.

This clone was observed once. The genes are TRBV13 and TRBJ2-3; D gene ambiguous. Germline V gene sequence: CDR1 PRHDT, CDR2 FYEKMQ (reference sequence). This CDR3 is 13 amino acids long. Trimming removed 5 bases at V and 2 bases at J, with 8 bases between. The CDR3 DNA follows: TGTGCCAGCAGCCCTGGGGTCACAGATACGCAGTATTTT. This sequence encodes CASSPGVTDTQYF.

This chain links TRBV4-2 with TRBJ2-3; no firm D call. The CDR3 has 16 residues. Per the germline V gene, CDR1 is LGHNA and CDR2 is YNFKEQ. The V end lost 0 bases, the J end lost 2 bases, and 12 bases lay between the germline ends. DNA of the CDR3: TGTGCCAGCAGCCAAGACCCCAAGGGATACACAGATACGCAGTATTTT. Translating gives CASSQDPKGYTDTQYF.

The chain recombines TRBV7-9 with TRBJ2-3, with TRBD2 matching 12 bases. The CDR3 is made up of 15 amino acids. The V and J ends lost 1 base and 7 bases, in that order; junction bases with no gene match: 3. Germline V gene data show CDR1 as SEHNR and CDR2 as FQNEAQ (reference sequence). CDR3 in amino acids: CASSLDGLAGHTQYF. CDR3 nucleotide sequence: TGTGCCAGCAGCTTAGATGGACTAGCGGGACATACGCAGTATTTT. Using reference TRBV7-9 and TRBJ2-3 for the parts outside the CDR3, the full variable domain is DTGVSQNPRHKITKRGQNVTFRCDPISEHNRLYWYRQTLGQGPEFLTYFQNEAQLEKSRLLSDRFSAERPKGSFSTLEIQRTEQGDSAMYLCASSLDGLAGHTQYFGPGTRLTVL.

This sequence joins TRBV5-5 and TRBJ2-1; D tentatively fits TRBD1 or TRBD2 (6 bases each). V lost 0 bases and J lost 4, with 11 bases in between. The CDR3 has 15 residues. CDR1 is SGHKS and CDR2 is YYEKEE in the germline V gene (reference sequence). This chain's CDR3 is CASSLDGGTYNEQFF. CDR3 nucleotide sequence: TGTGCCAGCAGCTTGGATGGCGGGACATACAATGAGCAGTTCTTC.

The gene calls are TRBV7-9 and TRBJ1-1; 9 nucleotides match TRBD1. V was pared by 4 bases and J by 8 bases, with 2 bases of the junction left unmatched. Germline lookup yields CDR1 SEHNR and CDR2 FQNEAQ (reference sequence). The CDR3 contains 12 residues. CDR3 in DNA: TGTGCCAGCAGCTCCGGACAGGGGGAAGCTTTCTTT. This codes for CASSSGQGEAFF.

The chain carries TRBV7-9 and TRBJ1-1; 8 bases fit TRBD1. The CDR3 is 17 residues long. V was pared by 1 base and J by 2 bases, with 9 bases of the junction left unmatched. Per the germline V gene, CDR1 is SEHNR and CDR2 is FQNEAQ (reference sequence). The CDR3, as DNA: TGTGCCAGCAGCTTAGACCCTGGCAGGGGGCCTAACACTGAAGCTTTCTTT. This gives the protein CASSLDPGRGPNTEAFF.

This rearrangement joins TRBV6-1 to TRBJ2-1, with 8 nucleotides matching TRBD2. CDR1 and CDR2 (germline): MNHNS, SASEGT. This CDR3 comprises 17 residues. With 3 bases clipped from V and 7 bases from J, the junction kept 14 bases outside the gene matches. DNA of the CDR3: TGTGCCAGCAGTGAGGCCGGGGGGGGGAGGGACACGAATGAGCAGTTCTTC. This gives the protein CASSEAGGGRDTNEQFF.

This clone is a singleton in its sample. The rearrangement joins TRBV4-2 to TRBJ2-2; 9 bases line up with TRBD1. Unmatched junction bases numbered 27, after V lost 0 bases and J lost 7 bases. Germline V gives CDR1 LGHNA, CDR2 YNFKEQ. The CDR3 has 23 amino acids. Here the CDR3 reads CASSQDAPDTFTLSGQGVGELFF. CDR3 nucleotides: TGTGCCAGCAGCCAAGATGCCCCGGATACGTTTACTCTATCGGGACAGGGTGTCGGGGAGCTGTTTTTT.

The rearrangement joins TRBV11-2 to TRBJ2-5; D is ambiguous. The CDR3 has 13 residues. Germline V gene lookup returns CDR1 SGHAT and CDR2 FQNNGV. The ends were cut back, 2 bases at V and 5 bases at J, with 9 bases in the middle. CDR3 protein: CASSLYVPETQYF. The CDR3 nucleotides are TGTGCCAGCAGCTTATACGTACCTGAGACCCAGTACTTC.